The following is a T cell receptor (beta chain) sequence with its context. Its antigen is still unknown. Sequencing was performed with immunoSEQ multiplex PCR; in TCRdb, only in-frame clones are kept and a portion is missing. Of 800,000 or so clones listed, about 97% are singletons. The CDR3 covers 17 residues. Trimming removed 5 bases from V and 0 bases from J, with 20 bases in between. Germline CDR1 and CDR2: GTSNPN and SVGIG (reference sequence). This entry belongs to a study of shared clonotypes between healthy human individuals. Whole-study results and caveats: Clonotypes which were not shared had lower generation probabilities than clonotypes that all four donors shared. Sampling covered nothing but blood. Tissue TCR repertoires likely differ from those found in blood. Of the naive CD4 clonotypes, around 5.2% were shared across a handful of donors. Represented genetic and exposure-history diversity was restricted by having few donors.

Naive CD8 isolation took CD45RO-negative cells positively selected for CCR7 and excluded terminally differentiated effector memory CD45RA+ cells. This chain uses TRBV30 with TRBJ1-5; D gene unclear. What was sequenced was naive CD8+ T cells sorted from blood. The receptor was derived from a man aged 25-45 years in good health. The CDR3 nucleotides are TGTGCCTGGCCTCCCCGAAGGGCTTACCATAGCAATCAGCCCCAGCATTTT. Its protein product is CAWPPRRAYHSNQPQHF.